This T cell receptor (beta chain) was captured by sequencing in a study of early T cells in non-severe SARS-CoV-2 infection. Study-wide context: Bulk RNA isolated from unsorted whole blood underwent sequencing; chains were not paired. Study-wide findings and caveats: VDJdb-based matching was biased toward anti-spike CD8 responses and missed private and CD4 specificities.

This CDR3 comprises 15 residues. Per the germline V gene, CDR1 is DFQATT and CDR2 is SNEGSKA (reference sequence). V was shortened by 6 bases and J by 2 bases, with 17 bases between the two germline ends. Individual cDNA molecules received unique molecular identifiers during library preparation. TCRdb re-derived calls from the 5' RACE reads in MiXCR, one entry per CDR3 protein. Here the sample spans roughly 60,000 distinct CDR3 sequences, 13% being singletons. About this clonotype: Antigen specificity is unknown.

The receptor was derived from an adult who was a healthcare worker with PCR-confirmed SARS-CoV-2 infection or an uninfected control (not recorded which). The chain has TRBV20-1 and TRBJ2-1, with a weak D call TRBD2 (5 bases). The sample was whole blood. The CDR3 is CSAPQETEAYNEQFF. In nucleotides, the CDR3 is TGCAGTGCGCCCCAGGAGACGGAGGCCTACAATGAGCAGTTCTTC.